This T cell receptor beta chain was retrieved from a study of T cells in localized non-small cell lung cancer. Note on this clone: The antigen is unknown.

Assay used: immunoSEQ multiplex PCR; TCRdb lists only in-frame clones, some missing. The table lists about 980 clones, 19% of them singletons. General study findings and limits: Adjacent lung held a median roughly 50 of the top 100 tumor clones. Higher T cell density in the blood was associated with longer overall survival, whereas higher adjacent-lung clonality associated with shorter survival. In uninvolved adjacent lung, T cell clonality reached its highest value, exceeding tumor.

This CDR3 is 13 amino acids long. The V and J ends lost 2 bases and 5 bases respectively, with 9 bases between them. CDR1 MNHGY and CDR2 SAAAGT come from the germline V gene. The sequence came from a man between 40 and 75 years old with stage II squamous cell lung carcinoma. The sample was lung tumor tissue, taken before any cancer treatment. The chain recombines TRBV6-8 with TRBJ1-2; D is unclear. The CDR3 DNA reads as TGTGCCAGCAGTTACGACGGGAATTATGGCTACACCTTC. It codes for CASSYDGNYGYTF.